These 27 T cell receptor beta chains came from one sample sequenced in a study of blood T cell repertoires in COVID-19. Measured with immunoSEQ multiplex PCR; TCRdb has only the in-frame clones, and not every one. This table holds about 140,000 clones, under 85% found once. Sample: PBMCs or T cells enriched from blood (not recorded which). These receptors all stem from a woman aged 18-29 years who had been exposed to COVID-19.

The chain uses TRBV27 and TRBJ2-1, with 11 bases that match TRBD2. With V trimmed by 9 bases and J by 9 bases, 4 bases remained unmatched. The CDR3 totals 12 residues. Germline assignment: CDR1 MNHEY and CDR2 SMNVEV (reference sequence). The CDR3 loop is CASSSGRSEQFF. CDR3 nucleotide sequence: TGTGCCAGTTCTAGCGGGAGGTCTGAGCAGTTCTTC.

This sequence joins TRBV5-1 and TRBJ2-1; 8 positions match TRBD1. Germline values: CDR1 SGHRS, CDR2 YFSETQ. Trimming removed 4 bases from V and 7 bases from J; junction bases left unmatched: 4. The CDR3 covers 13 residues. CDR3 bases: TGCGCCAGCAGCGCGCGGACAGGGAATGAGCAGTTCTTC. Its translation is CASSARTGNEQFF.

The chain couples TRBV7-2 to TRBJ2-1, with no clear D. The CDR3 runs to 12 residues. V shed 2 bases and J shed 7 bases, with 6 bases lying between them. Germline assignment: CDR1 SGHTA and CDR2 FQGNSA. In DNA form, the CDR3 reads TGTGCCAGCAGCTTAATCCTTAATGAGCAGTTCTTC. Amino acid sequence: CASSLILNEQFF.

The rearrangement links TRBV28 to TRBJ1-5; TRBD1 matches at 7 bases. CDR3 length equals 15 residues. With 7 bases clipped from V and 4 bases from J, the junction kept 10 bases outside the gene matches. CDR1 is MDHEN and CDR2 is SYDVKM in the germline V gene. The CDR3 here is CASTVPGQKNQPQHF. The CDR3 DNA follows: TGTGCCAGCACCGTTCCGGGACAGAAGAATCAGCCCCAGCATTTT.

This clone was detected only once. The J gene is TRBJ2-7, the V gene TRBV18; the D is unclear. This CDR3 is 11 amino acids long. V was shortened by 3 bases and J by 5 bases, with 5 bases between the two germline ends. Looked up from germline, CDR1 is KGHSH and CDR2 is LQKENI. The CDR3 nucleotides are TGTGCCAGCTCACCTCTACACGAGCAGTACTTC. Encoded protein: CASSPLHEQYF.

The chain combines TRBV2 with TRBJ1-3, with D possibly matching TRBD1 (5 bases). V lost 7 bases and J lost 0, with 16 bases in between. Germline CDR1 SNHLY, CDR2 FYNNEI. This CDR3 is 16 amino acids long. The DNA of the CDR3 is TGTGCCAGCAATTTCAAGGGGATGTACTCTGGAAACACCATATATTTT. Translating gives CASNFKGMYSGNTIYF. Looking up the rest from reference TRBV2 and TRBJ1-3 gives the full variable domain: EPEVTQTPSHQVTQMGQEVILRCVPISNHLYFYWYRQILGQKVEFLVSFYNNEISEKSEIFDDQFSVERPDGSNFTLKIRSTKLEDSAMYFCASNFKGMYSGNTIYFGEGSWLTVV.

V is TRBV10-3 and J is TRBJ2-1; 7 positions agree with TRBD1. CDR1 and CDR2 from the germline V gene are ENHRY and SYGVKD. J was trimmed by 8 bases and V by 4 bases; bases with no gene match: 8. This CDR3 has 14 amino acids. CDR3 amino acids: CAISGQGTAYEQFF. The CDR3 DNA follows: TGTGCCATCAGTGGACAGGGAACGGCGTATGAGCAGTTCTTC.

The rearrangement links TRBV14 to TRBJ2-1; the match to TRBD1 covers 12 bases. Germline CDR1 and CDR2: SGHDN and FVKESK. V shed 4 bases, J shed 2 bases, and the junction held 6 bases outside the gene matches. CDR3 length: 17 amino acids. Here the CDR3 DNA reads TGTGCCAGCAGCCCAGCGGGACAGGGGGCGACCTACAATGAGCAGTTCTTC. Its protein product is CASSPAGQGATYNEQFF.

The rearrangement uses TRBV9 and TRBJ1-6; TRBD1 matches at 9 bases. V dropped 5 bases and J dropped 7; count of bases not matched to a gene: 16. CDR3 length: 18 residues. Germline CDR1 SGDLS, CDR2 YYNGEE. The CDR3 nucleotides are TGTGCCAGCAGAGACCAAATGGACAGGGGAGTTCAAAATTCACCCCTCCACTTT. The encoded protein is CASRDQMDRGVQNSPLHF.

The chain uses TRBV7-3 and TRBJ1-1, with 8 positions matching TRBD1. The CDR3 is 16 residues long. Germline V gene lookup returns CDR1 SGHTA and CDR2 FQGTGA. V shed 2 bases, J shed 2 bases, and the junction held 7 bases outside the gene matches. CDR3 DNA: TGTGCCAGCAGCTTACTAGGACAGGGCGTTAACACTGAAGCTTTCTTT. It yields the protein CASSLLGQGVNTEAFF.

The chain joins TRBV2 to TRBJ1-3; 7 bases line up with TRBD1. The junction had 8 bases not matched to a gene; V was cut back by 6 bases and J by 0 bases. The CDR3 covers 16 residues. Germline assignment: CDR1 SNHLY and CDR2 FYNNEI. Here the CDR3 DNA reads TGTGCCAGCAGGGCCGGGACAGCAAACTCTGGAAACACCATATATTTT. It encodes CASRAGTANSGNTIYF.

The gene calls are TRBV18 and TRBJ2-1; 8 nucleotides agree with TRBD1. Germline trimming cut 3 bases from V and 9 bases from J; bases unmatched to any gene: 7. The CDR3 has 14 residues. CDR1 and CDR2 from the germline V gene are KGHSH and LQKENI. CDR3 DNA sequence: TGTGCCAGCTCACCTGGACAGGGAAGCGGTGAGCAGTTCTTC. Residues: CASSPGQGSGEQFF.

The chain uses TRBV27 and TRBJ2-1; D unresolved. The CDR3 spans 16 residues. Germline V gene sequence: CDR1 MNHEY, CDR2 SMNVEV (reference sequence). Trimming removed 5 bases from V and 0 bases from J, with 14 bases in between. CDR3 protein: CASSTVRSSSYNEQFF. CDR3 coding DNA: TGTGCCAGCAGTACCGTTAGGAGTAGCTCCTACAATGAGCAGTTCTTC.

The V gene is TRBV12-3 or TRBV12-4, the J gene TRBJ1-4, with a possible D match to TRBD1 (5 bases). The CDR3 is made up of 12 amino acids. V lost 2 bases and J 7 bases, leaving 5 bases between the germline ends. DNA of the CDR3: TGTGCCAGCAGTTTAAGGGGTGAAAAACTGTTTTTT. Its protein is CASSLRGEKLFF.

The chain employs TRBV18 and TRBJ2-3; 8 nucleotides match TRBD2. From germline, CDR1 is KGHSH and CDR2 LQKENI. The CDR3 consists of 16 residues. J lost 4 bases, V lost 6 bases, and 12 bases had no gene match. The CDR3 region is CASSPGPAGAADTQYF. For the CDR3, the DNA is TGTGCCAGCTCCCCCGGGCCAGCGGGAGCAGCAGATACGCAGTATTTT.

The V call is TRBV4-2, the J call TRBJ2-7, with D possibly TRBD1 on 5 matching bases. The germline V gene encodes CDR1 LGHNA and CDR2 YNFKEQ. Deletions cut 4 bases from V and 0 bases from J, with 25 bases between. CDR3 length: 19 residues. In DNA form, the CDR3 reads TGTGCCAGCAGCCTGGGCCTGAGAGGAACAGGTCTGAGCTCCTACGAGCAGTACTTC. Translating gives CASSLGLRGTGLSSYEQYF.

This chain joins TRBV9 and TRBJ2-4, with D tentatively TRBD1 (6 bases). V was clipped by 3 bases and J by 0 bases, with 7 bases between them. The germline gives CDR1 SGDLS, CDR2 YYNGEE. The CDR3 is 14 amino acids. The CDR3 nucleotides read TGTGCCAGCAGCGGGACAGAAGCCAAAAACATTCAGTACTTC. This encodes CASSGTEAKNIQYF.

The rearrangement joins TRBV5-4 to TRBJ2-1, with 7 bases that match TRBD1. Germline V CDR1 and CDR2: SGHNT, YYREEE (reference sequence). Unmatched junction bases numbered 2, after V lost 0 bases and J lost 2 bases. CDR3 length: 15 residues. The DNA of the CDR3 is TGTGCCAGCAGCTTGGGACAGGGCCCCTACAATGAGCAGTTCTTC. Protein product: CASSLGQGPYNEQFF.

This chain connects TRBV7-9 to TRBJ1-5; a weak D match, TRBD1 (5 bases). The CDR3 totals 15 residues. Germline assignment: CDR1 SEHNR and CDR2 FQNEAQ (reference sequence). V dropped 5 bases and J dropped 6 bases, with 17 bases sitting between them. The CDR3 DNA sequence: TGTGCCAGCAGCCAGGGTGTTGGGGCGAGTCAGCCCCAGCATTTT. Its translation is CASSQGVGASQPQHF. The entire variable domain, with the rest obtained from reference TRBV7-9 and TRBJ1-5, is as follows: DTGVSQNPRHKITKRGQNVTFRCDPISEHNRLYWYRQTLGQGPEFLTYFQNEAQLEKSRLLSDRFSAERPKGSFSTLEIQRTEQGDSAMYLCASSQGVGASQPQHFGDGTRLSIL.

This clone is a singleton in its sample. This rearrangement joins TRBV29-1 to TRBJ2-6, with D possibly TRBD1 on 5 matching bases. CDR3 size: 16 residues. Germline V gene sequence: CDR1 SQVTM, CDR2 ANQGSEA. V was pared by 5 bases and J by 1 base, with 15 bases between. CDR3 nucleotide sequence: TGCAGCGTTACCCTCTCCGCAGGGTCTGGGGCCAACGTCCTGACTTTC. Translation gives CSVTLSAGSGANVLTF. The variable domain in full, with the rest retrieved from reference TRBV29-1 and TRBJ2-6, is SAVISQKPSRDICQRGTSLTIQCQVDSQVTMMFWYRQQPGQSLTLIATANQGSEATYESGFVIDKFPISRPNLTFSTLTVSNMSPEDSSIYLCSVTLSAGSGANVLTFGAGSRLTVL.

This chain connects TRBV4-2 to TRBJ2-3; 9 nucleotides line up with TRBD2. The trim removed 6 bases at V and 6 bases at J, leaving 10 bases unmatched. The germline CDR1 and CDR2 sequences are LGHNA and YNFKEQ. CDR3 length equals 15 residues. The CDR3 loop is CASRPGTSFIDTQYF. The CDR3 DNA reads TGTGCCAGCAGACCTGGGACTAGCTTTATCGATACGCAGTATTTT.

The V call is TRBV7-9, the J call TRBJ1-6; D is possibly TRBD1 (5 bases). CDR1 is SEHNR and CDR2 is FQNEAQ in the germline V gene (reference sequence). This CDR3 is built from 15 residues. The V and J ends lost 2 bases and 10 bases respectively, with 15 bases between them. In DNA, the CDR3 is TGTGCCAGCAGCTTATCGCAGGGCCGGGTGTCACCCCTCCACTTT. Encoded protein: CASSLSQGRVSPLHF.

This clone showed up just once. V and J are TRBV4-2 and TRBJ1-6; D gene unclear. There are 16 residues in the CDR3. The V end lost 1 base, the J end lost 5 bases, and 12 bases lay between the germline ends. Germline CDR1 and CDR2: LGHNA and YNFKEQ. The CDR3 DNA sequence: TGTGCCAGCAGCCAAGGGTCATTTGAGGATAATTCACCCCTCCACTTT. Its translation is CASSQGSFEDNSPLHF.

The rearrangement joins TRBV7-2 to TRBJ2-3; 7 bases align to TRBD1. J was trimmed by 0 bases and V by 3 bases; bases with no gene match: 6. Germline CDR1 and CDR2: SGHTA and FQGNSA. This CDR3 comprises 16 residues. Written as DNA, the CDR3 is TGTGCCAGCAGCTTGCTGGGGACAGTAAGCACAGATACGCAGTATTTT. The encoded protein is CASSLLGTVSTDTQYF.

This clone was seen more than once but under ten times. This rearrangement joins TRBV19 to TRBJ2-2, with 9 bases that match TRBD2. The CDR3 totals 14 residues. Germline values: CDR1 LNHDA, CDR2 SQIVND (reference sequence). With V trimmed by 10 bases and J by 4 bases, 7 bases remained unmatched. The CDR3 bases are TGTGCCACCCTTAGCGGGAGTGTCACCGGGGAGCTGTTTTTT. Amino acid sequence: CATLSGSVTGELFF.

The gene calls are TRBV2 and TRBJ1-1; no clear D. Between the trimmed V and J ends, which lost 6 bases and 1 base, there was a span of 12 bases. In germline, CDR1 is SNHLY, CDR2 FYNNEI. The CDR3 loop spans 14 amino acids. The DNA of the CDR3 is TGTGCCAGCAGGGTCAGAAATGGGAACACTGAAGCTTTCTTT. This gives the protein CASRVRNGNTEAFF.

This clone was observed a single time. The V gene is TRBV14, the J gene TRBJ2-1, with D unresolved. This CDR3 region has 14 residues. The ends were cut back, 0 bases at V and 4 bases at J, with 7 bases in the middle. CDR1 and CDR2 (germline): SGHDN, FVKESK. CDR3 protein: CASSQELTYNEQFF. CDR3 DNA: TGTGCCAGCAGCCAAGAATTGACTTACAATGAGCAGTTCTTC.